This TCR beta chain is from a study of cytomegalovirus exposure and HLA in healthy donors. The CDR3 loop spans 16 amino acids. Between the trimmed V and J ends, which lost 0 bases and 0 bases, there was a span of 7 bases. CDR1 SGHKS and CDR2 YYEKEE come from the germline V gene (reference sequence). With regard to this clone: Its antigen is undetermined.

The study's findings and limits: Only CMV serostatus was available as immune exposure information.

Vbeta (60) and Jbeta (13) primers were used in the PCR. Here immunoSEQ multiplex PCR was the method, and the copy in TCRdb shows in-frame clones only, minus some. The sample lists tens of thousands of clones, about 78% occurring once. The J gene is TRBJ1-6, the V gene TRBV5-5; D gene ambiguous. Sample: PBMCs. The receptor comes from a man aged 40-49 years in good health and CMV-seronegative. CDR3 loop: CASSLELSSYNSPLHF. The CDR3 nucleotides are TGTGCCAGCAGCTTGGAACTAAGCTCCTATAATTCACCCCTCCACTTT.